The next 20 T cell receptor beta chains were all read from a single sample in a study of CD8 T cells in Susac syndrome. After extraction with the RNeasy kit, about 0.5 to 1 ug of the RNA was reverse transcribed using random hexamers. TCRdb analysed the immunoSEQ multiplex PCR reads with MiXCR anew, one entry per CDR3 protein. This table has some 260,000 distinct CDR3 sequences, 70% to 90% appearing once. The sequenced material came from CD8+ T cells from PBMCs. The origin of the receptors is a human donor with multiple sclerosis.

The chain employs TRBV11-2 and TRBJ2-7; 12 nucleotides align to TRBD2. This CDR3 comprises 15 residues. The ends lost 1 base at V and 7 bases at J; junction bases unmatched: 5. Germline CDR1 is SGHAT and CDR2 is FQNNGV. The CDR3 reads CASSLVLAGGGEQYF. The CDR3 DNA sequence: TGTGCCAGCAGCTTAGTGCTAGCGGGAGGGGGAGAGCAGTACTTC.

This clonotype was seen only once. The rearrangement uses TRBV28 and TRBJ1-5; D remains ambiguous. CDR1 is MDHEN, CDR2 SYDVKM, per germline. V was cut by 1 base and J by 10 bases, with 17 bases left in between. The length of the CDR3 is 15 residues. The CDR3 is CASSLLWRMGHPQHF. As DNA, the CDR3 is TGTGCCAGCAGTTTATTGTGGCGGATGGGTCATCCCCAGCATTTT.

This clonotype was detected once. This chain connects TRBV2 to TRBJ1-1, with D unclear. V lost 6 bases and J lost 0, with 5 bases in between. This CDR3 contains 12 residues. From germline, CDR1 is SNHLY and CDR2 FYNNEI. In DNA, the CDR3 is TGTGCCAGCAGCCGGATGAACACTGAAGCTTTCTTT. The encoded protein is CASSRMNTEAFF.

The chain links TRBV7-3 to TRBJ1-1; no definite D call. Trimming removed 1 base at V and 0 bases at J, with 6 bases between. Germline CDR1 SGHTA, CDR2 FQGTGA. CDR3 length equals 14 residues. In DNA, the CDR3 is TGTGCCAGCAGCTTAATGGGGTTGAACACTGAAGCTTTCTTT. Translating gives CASSLMGLNTEAFF. The full variable domain, with the rest looked up from reference TRBV7-3 and TRBJ1-1, is GAGVSQTPSNKVTEKGKYVELRCDPISGHTALYWYRQSLGQGPEFLIYFQGTGAADDSGLPNDRFFAVRPEGSVSTLKIQRTERGDSAVYLCASSLMGLNTEAFFGQGTRLTVV.

The J gene is TRBJ2-7, the V gene TRBV4-2, with 9 nucleotides matching TRBD2. Germline values: CDR1 LGHNA, CDR2 YNFKEQ. The CDR3 runs to 16 residues. V lost 0 bases, J lost 3 bases, and 6 bases stayed unmatched. The CDR3 region has the DNA TGTGCCAGCAGCCAAGAGGCCGCTAGCGGGAACTACGAGCAGTACTTC. It is translated as CASSQEAASGNYEQYF.

V and J are TRBV9 and TRBJ2-3; no reliable D call. There are 15 residues in the CDR3. The germline CDR1 and CDR2 sequences are SGDLS and YYNGEE. V shed 0 bases and J shed 0 bases, with 8 bases lying between them. CDR3 in DNA: TGTGCCAGCAGCGTAGAATGGCCTAGCACAGATACGCAGTATTTT. This codes for CASSVEWPSTDTQYF.

V is TRBV12-5 and J is TRBJ2-3; tentatively, D is TRBD2 (5 bases). Germline V gives CDR1 LGHNT, CDR2 FRNRAP. The CDR3 contains 13 residues. V lost 6 bases and J 1 base, leaving 8 bases between the germline ends. The CDR3 protein is CASGNGGTDTQYF. CDR3 sequence (DNA): TGTGCTAGTGGCAACGGGGGCACAGATACGCAGTATTTT.

V is TRBV29-1 and J is TRBJ2-2, with D uncertain. Germline CDR1 and CDR2: SQVTM and ANQGSEA. The ends were cut back, 1 base at V and 4 bases at J, with 7 bases in the middle. The CDR3 loop spans 13 amino acids. CDR3 amino acids: CSVEAGSTGELFF. CDR3 coding DNA: TGCAGCGTTGAAGCGGGTTCCACCGGGGAGCTGTTTTTT.

The chain couples TRBV7-9 to TRBJ1-1; a weak D match, TRBD1 (5 bases). There are 18 residues in the CDR3. Germline V gene data show CDR1 as SEHNR and CDR2 as FQNEAQ (reference sequence). Trimming removed 5 bases from V and 1 base from J, with 23 bases in between. The CDR3 region has the DNA TGTGCCAGCAGCCCTCATTCCCCGGGGCGGAAGGCGAACACTGAAGCTTTCTTT. Protein: CASSPHSPGRKANTEAFF.

V and J are TRBV2 and TRBJ1-1; D is ambiguous. Trimming took off 4 bases at V and 4 bases at J, with 16 bases between the two ends. Per germline, CDR1 SNHLY and CDR2 FYNNEI. This CDR3 contains 15 residues. CDR3 sequence reads: CASSGALGWGTEAFF. CDR3 in DNA: TGTGCCAGCAGTGGAGCCTTGGGTTGGGGCACTGAAGCTTTCTTT.

The chain carries TRBV5-4 and TRBJ2-3; 7 nucleotides line up with TRBD2. The CDR3 extends over 16 amino acids. Germline values: CDR1 SGHNT, CDR2 YYREEE (reference sequence). V lost 5 bases to trimming and J lost 2 bases; unmatched junction nucleotides: 11. In nucleotides, the CDR3 is TGTGCCAGCAGAGGCTGGGCTAGCGGTATCACAGATACGCAGTATTTT. Its translation is CASRGWASGITDTQYF.

This clonotype was seen a single time. V usage is TRBV27 and J usage is TRBJ1-5; D gene ambiguous. CDR3 size: 12 residues. V lost 8 bases and J 1 base, leaving 6 bases between the germline ends. Germline CDR1 is MNHEY and CDR2 is SMNVEV (reference sequence). The CDR3 sequence is CASGVSNQPQHF. CDR3 coding DNA: TGTGCCAGCGGGGTAAGCAATCAGCCCCAGCATTTT.

This sequence joins TRBV11-2 and TRBJ1-1, with D possibly TRBD1 on 5 matching bases. Germline V gives CDR1 SGHAT, CDR2 FQNNGV. The germline V and J ends were trimmed by 8 bases and 1 base, with 17 bases remaining between them. The CDR3 runs to 15 residues. The CDR3 DNA sequence: TGTGCCAGCGTTTTTACCCGGGGGAAGAACACTGAAGCTTTCTTT. It yields the protein CASVFTRGKNTEAFF.

The chain joins TRBV5-5 to TRBJ2-3, with D tentatively TRBD1 (5 bases). The CDR3 contains 16 residues. Trimming pared 3 bases from V and 2 bases from J, leaving 16 bases between. CDR1 and CDR2 from the germline V gene are SGHKS and YYEKEE (reference sequence). CDR3 sequence: CASSYRRVEVTDTQYF. In DNA, the CDR3 is TGTGCCAGCAGCTACCGCAGGGTGGAAGTCACAGATACGCAGTATTTT.

V is TRBV27 and J is TRBJ2-3; D is perhaps TRBD1 (5 bases). V lost 5 bases, J lost 2 bases, and 14 bases lay in between. The CDR3 has 15 residues. Germline V gene sequence: CDR1 MNHEY, CDR2 SMNVEV (reference sequence). Written as DNA, the CDR3 is TGTGCCAGCAGTCCCTGGCAGGGCCCCACAGATACGCAGTATTTT. Its translation: CASSPWQGPTDTQYF.

The chain employs TRBV9 and TRBJ1-1; D gene ambiguous. Germline CDR1 and CDR2: SGDLS and YYNGEE. V was clipped by 0 bases and J by 5 bases, with 8 bases between them. The CDR3 is 13 residues long. This chain's CDR3 is CASSVGAHTEAFF. The CDR3 region has the DNA TGTGCCAGCAGCGTAGGGGCCCATACTGAAGCTTTCTTT. Full variable domain (rest looked up from reference TRBV9 and TRBJ1-1): DSGVTQTPKHLITATGQRVTLRCSPRSGDLSVYWYQQSLDQGLQFLIQYYNGEERAKGNILERFSAQQFPDLHSELNLSSLELGDSALYFCASSVGAHTEAFFGQGTRLTVV.

The rearrangement joins TRBV30 to TRBJ2-1; 9 bases line up with TRBD2. The CDR3 runs 14 residues. In germline, CDR1 is GTSNPN, CDR2 SVGIG (reference sequence). Trimming took 1 base from V and 8 from J; bases not matched to a gene: 6. CDR3 DNA: TGTGCCTGGAGTGGGTCTAGCGGGATCCATGAGCAGTTCTTC. Translated: CAWSGSSGIHEQFF. The complete variable domain, with remaining parts taken from reference TRBV30 and TRBJ2-1, reads SQTIHQWPATLVQPVGSPLSLECTVEGTSNPNLYWYRQAAGRGLQLLFYSVGIGQISSEVPQNLSASRPQDRQFILSSKKLLLSDSGFYLCAWSGSSGIHEQFFGPGTRLTVL.

The rearrangement uses TRBV7-9 and TRBJ1-4; D possibly corresponds to TRBD1 (6 bases). The germline V gene has CDR1 SEHNR and CDR2 FQNEAQ (reference sequence). This CDR3 contains 16 residues. Trimming removed 5 bases at V and 8 bases at J, with 21 bases between. CDR3 bases: TGTGCCAGCAGCACTAACAGGGTCAGACTAGAAGAAAAACTGTTTTTT. Residues: CASSTNRVRLEEKLFF.

V gene TRBV10-3 combines with J gene TRBJ2-1; 12 bases are shared with TRBD1. Germline values: CDR1 ENHRY, CDR2 SYGVKD. The length of the CDR3 is 15 residues. V shed 6 bases and J 8 bases; nucleotides not matched to a gene: 8. The CDR3 protein is CAIRPRDRGHDEQFF. The CDR3 DNA follows: TGTGCCATCAGGCCCAGGGACAGGGGGCACGATGAGCAGTTCTTC.

This clonotype was seen only once. V and J are TRBV9 and TRBJ2-7; D tentatively fits TRBD1 or TRBD2 (5 bases each). This CDR3 is built from 16 residues. The germline gives CDR1 SGDLS, CDR2 YYNGEE. V lost 4 bases, J lost 1 base, and 18 bases lay in between. The CDR3, as DNA: TGTGCCAGCAGCCCACGTCCCGGGACGTATTCCTACGAGCAGTACTTC. It translates to CASSPRPGTYSYEQYF.